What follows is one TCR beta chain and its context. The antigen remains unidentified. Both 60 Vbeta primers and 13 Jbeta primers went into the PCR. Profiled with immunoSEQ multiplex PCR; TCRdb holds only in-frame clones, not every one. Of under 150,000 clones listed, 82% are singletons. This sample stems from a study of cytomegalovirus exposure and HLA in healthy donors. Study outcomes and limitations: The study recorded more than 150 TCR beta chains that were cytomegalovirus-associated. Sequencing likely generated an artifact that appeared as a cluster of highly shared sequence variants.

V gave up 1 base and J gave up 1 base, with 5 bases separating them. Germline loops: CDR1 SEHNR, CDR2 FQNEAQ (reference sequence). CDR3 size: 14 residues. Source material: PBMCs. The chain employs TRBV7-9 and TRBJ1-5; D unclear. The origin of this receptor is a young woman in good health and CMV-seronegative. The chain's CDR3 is CASSLDMSNQPQHF. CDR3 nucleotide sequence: TGTGCCAGCAGCTTAGACATGAGCAATCAGCCCCAGCATTTT.